A single sample is the source of the 17 T cell receptor beta chains below, sequenced in a study of T-cell reconstitution after alpha-beta-depleted transplantation in children. A library of TCRbeta sequences, prepared with unique molecular identifiers, was generated. MiXCR was run by TCRdb on the PCR reads, yielding one entry per CDR3 protein. The sample lists fewer than 500,000 distinct CDR3 sequences; 43% were seen once. The sequencing here drew on PBMCs, taken before TCRalphabeta/CD19-depleted stem cell transplant. These receptors all stem from a girl aged 2 to 10 with aplastic anemia, due to receive a stem cell transplant.

The rearrangement uses TRBV4-1 and TRBJ1-2; no clear D gene. V was shortened by 0 bases and J by 5 bases, with 13 bases between the two germline ends. The germline V gene has CDR1 MGHRA and CDR2 YSYEKL. The CDR3 sequence is 15 residues long. The CDR3, as DNA: TGCGCCAGCAGCCAAGAGGGGAACACTTATTATGGCTACACCTTC. Its translation: CASSQEGNTYYGYTF.

This clonotype was seen a handful of times. V usage is TRBV19 and J usage is TRBJ1-4; D not certain. The germline CDR1 and CDR2 sequences are LNHDA and SQIVND (reference sequence). V gave up 8 bases and J gave up 4 bases, with 5 bases separating them. This CDR3 contains 11 residues. This chain's CDR3 is CASGLNEKLFF. The CDR3 DNA is TGTGCCAGTGGACTTAATGAAAAACTGTTTTTT.

CDR3 region: CSAPLPSSGANVLTF. The DNA for the CDR3 is TGCAGTGCCCCTCTCCCCAGCTCTGGGGCCAACGTCCTGACTTTC. The chain carries TRBV20-1 and TRBJ2-6; D gene unclear. The germline V gene encodes CDR1 DFQATT and CDR2 SNEGSKA (reference sequence). The V gene lost 6 bases and the J gene lost 0 bases, with 12 bases spanning the gap. CDR3 size: 15 residues.

The chain has TRBV9 and TRBJ1-2; perhaps TRBD1 as D (6 bases). CDR1 SGDLS and CDR2 YYNGEE come from the germline V gene. The CDR3 runs 13 residues. Deletions cut 4 bases from V and 4 bases from J, with 11 bases between. CDR3 DNA: TGTGCCAGCAGCCCGGACAGCTCCTATGGCTACACCTTC. This encodes CASSPDSSYGYTF. Full variable domain (rest looked up from reference TRBV9 and TRBJ1-2): DSGVTQTPKHLITATGQRVTLRCSPRSGDLSVYWYQQSLDQGLQFLIQYYNGEERAKGNILERFSAQQFPDLHSELNLSSLELGDSALYFCASSPDSSYGYTFGSGTRLTVV.

This clonotype has ten or more counts. The rearrangement uses TRBV5-1 and TRBJ2-7; TRBD2 agrees at 15 bases. The V segment lost 4 bases and the J segment 4 bases; nucleotides outside the gene matches: 6. The CDR3 has 16 amino acids. The germline V gene has CDR1 SGHRS and CDR2 YFSETQ. The CDR3 loop is CASSGGTSGRSYEQYF. CDR3 nucleotide sequence: TGCGCCAGCAGCGGCGGGACTAGCGGGAGGTCGTACGAGCAGTACTTC.

This clonotype was found a few times. The V and J genes are TRBV11-3 and TRBJ2-1; D not certain. Trimming took off 2 bases at V and 5 bases at J, with 7 bases between the two ends. CDR3 size: 13 residues. CDR1 is SGHNT and CDR2 is YENEEA in the germline V gene. For the CDR3, the DNA is TGTGCCAGCAGCTTATCTGCGGACAATGAGCAGTTCTTC. It is translated as CASSLSADNEQFF.

This clonotype was observed many times. The chain joins TRBV15 to TRBJ2-5, with D uncertain. CDR1 and CDR2 from the germline V gene are LNHNV and YYDKDF (reference sequence). V lost 0 bases to trimming and J lost 7 bases, with 9 bases between them. CDR3 size: 13 residues. The CDR3, as DNA: TGTGCCACCAGCAGAGATTGGGTGGGGACCCAGTACTTC. Encoded protein: CATSRDWVGTQYF.

This clonotype was detected many times. The chain joins TRBV12-3 or TRBV12-4 to TRBJ2-1; possible D gene TRBD2, 6 bases. The CDR3 loop spans 15 amino acids. V lost 6 bases and J 0 bases, leaving 12 bases between the germline ends. Here the CDR3 reads CASRDSGSSYNEQFF. CDR3 nucleotide sequence: TGTGCCAGCAGGGATAGCGGTAGCTCCTACAATGAGCAGTTCTTC.

This clonotype was observed many times. The chain joins TRBV20-1 to TRBJ2-1; 11 nucleotides align to TRBD2. The germline CDR1 and CDR2 sequences are DFQATT and SNEGSKA (reference sequence). V dropped 3 bases and J dropped 4; count of bases not matched to a gene: 5. This CDR3 spans 15 amino acids. In DNA form, the CDR3 reads TGCAGTGCTAGGGCCACTAGCGGGGGTTACAATGAGCAGTTCTTC. Translating it yields CSARATSGGYNEQFF.

This clonotype was found many times. This chain joins TRBV7-8 and TRBJ1-5; D is unclear. This CDR3 spans 15 amino acids. Germline CDR1 reads SGHVS; CDR2 reads FQNEAQ. With 5 bases removed from V and 4 bases from J, the gap between germline ends came to 15 bases. The CDR3, as DNA: TGTGCCAGCAGCCTGCTCCGGAGTCAGAATCAGCCCCAGCATTTT. Protein product: CASSLLRSQNQPQHF. Looking up the rest from reference TRBV7-8 and TRBJ1-5 gives the full variable domain: GAGVSQSPRYKVAKRGQDVALRCDPISGHVSLFWYQQALGQGPEFLTYFQNEAQLDKSGLPSDRFFAERPEGSVSTLKIQRTQQEDSAVYLCASSLLRSQNQPQHFGDGTRLSIL.

This clonotype was picked up many times. V gene TRBV20-1 combines with J gene TRBJ2-7; a possible D gene is TRBD1 (6 bases). Per germline, CDR1 DFQATT and CDR2 SNEGSKA (reference sequence). The CDR3 spans 15 residues. V shed 0 bases and J shed 6 bases, with 18 bases lying between them. The CDR3 region has the DNA TGCAGTGCTAGAGATAGCGCAGGGGATCCCATCGAGCAGTACTTC. Encoded protein: CSARDSAGDPIEQYF.

This clonotype was picked up many times. V is TRBV5-1 and J is TRBJ2-7; TRBD1 agrees at 7 bases. V dropped 4 bases and J dropped 1; count of bases not matched to a gene: 11. In germline, CDR1 is SGHRS, CDR2 YFSETQ. CDR3 length equals 16 residues. The CDR3 coding sequence is TGCGCCAGCAGCCCGGGCGCGACAGGGCAATCCTACGAGCAGTACTTC. It is translated as CASSPGATGQSYEQYF.

The chain carries TRBV28 and TRBJ2-7; weak D call: TRBD1 (5 bases). V lost 5 bases and J 2 bases, leaving 16 bases between the germline ends. CDR3 length equals 15 residues. CDR1 MDHEN and CDR2 SYDVKM come from the germline V gene. CDR3 residues: CASSAEGHTTYEQYF. The CDR3 DNA reads TGTGCCAGCAGTGCAGAAGGACACACTACCTACGAGCAGTACTTC.

This clonotype turned up a few times. The gene calls are TRBV20-1 and TRBJ2-7; weak D call: TRBD2 (7 bases). V was shortened by 0 bases and J by 5 bases, with 14 bases between the two germline ends. The CDR3 is made up of 14 amino acids. Germline CDR1 reads DFQATT; CDR2 reads SNEGSKA (reference sequence). This CDR3 reads CSARDLEGGNEQYF. The CDR3 region has the DNA TGCAGTGCTAGAGATCTAGAGGGGGGGAACGAGCAGTACTTC.

This clonotype was seen at least ten times. This rearrangement joins TRBV6-5 to TRBJ2-3; no definite D call. Germline CDR1 and CDR2: MNHEY and SVGAGI. There are 14 residues in the CDR3. Trimming removed 2 bases from V and 6 bases from J, with 12 bases in between. DNA of the CDR3: TGTGCCAGCAGTTACACAGCCTTGAGTGATACGCAGTATTTT. Translation: CASSYTALSDTQYF.

The V call is TRBV20-1, the J call TRBJ2-7, with D possibly TRBD2 on 5 matching bases. Germline V lookup: CDR1 DFQATT, CDR2 SNEGSKA (reference sequence). CDR3 length: 14 residues. V was cut by 1 base and J by 3 bases, with 13 bases left in between. The CDR3: CSARGGGGSYEQYF. The CDR3 DNA reads TGCAGTGCTAGAGGCGGAGGAGGAAGCTACGAGCAGTACTTC.

This chain links TRBV4-1 with TRBJ2-5; 9 nucleotides match TRBD1. This CDR3 has 17 residues. The germline gives CDR1 MGHRA, CDR2 YSYEKL. V lost 1 base, J lost 4 bases, and 10 bases stayed unmatched. For the CDR3, the DNA is TGCGCCAGCAGCCAAGTAAGAGGACAGGGGTCGCGAGAGACCCAGTACTTC. It codes for CASSQVRGQGSRETQYF.